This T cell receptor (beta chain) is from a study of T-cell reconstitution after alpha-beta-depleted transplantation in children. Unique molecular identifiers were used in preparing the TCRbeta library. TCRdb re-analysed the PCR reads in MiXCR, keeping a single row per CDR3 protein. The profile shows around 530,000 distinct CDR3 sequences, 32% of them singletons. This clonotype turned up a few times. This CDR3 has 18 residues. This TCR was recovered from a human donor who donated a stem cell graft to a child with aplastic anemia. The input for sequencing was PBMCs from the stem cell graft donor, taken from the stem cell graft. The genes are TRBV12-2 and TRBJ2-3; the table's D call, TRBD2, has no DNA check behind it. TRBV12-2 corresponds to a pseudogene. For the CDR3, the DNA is TGTGCAAGTCGTCCACGCGTCCGGAGGGGAAGTAGTAGGGATACGCAGTATTTT. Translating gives CASRPRVRRGSSRDTQYF.